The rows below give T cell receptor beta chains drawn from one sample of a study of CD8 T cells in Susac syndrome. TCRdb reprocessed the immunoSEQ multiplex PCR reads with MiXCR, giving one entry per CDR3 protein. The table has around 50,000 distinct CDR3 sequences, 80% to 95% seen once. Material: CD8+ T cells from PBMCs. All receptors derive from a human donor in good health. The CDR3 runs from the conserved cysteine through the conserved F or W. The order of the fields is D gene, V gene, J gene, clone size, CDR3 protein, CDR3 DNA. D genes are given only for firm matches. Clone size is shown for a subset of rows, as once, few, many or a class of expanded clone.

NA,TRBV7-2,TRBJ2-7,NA,CASSLGSERSYEQYF,TGTGCCAGCAGCTTAGGGTCGGAGAGGTCCTACGAGCAGTACTTC
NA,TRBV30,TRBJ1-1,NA,CAGTPGTNTEAFF,TGTGCCGGGACTCCGGGGACTAACACTGAAGCTTTCTTT
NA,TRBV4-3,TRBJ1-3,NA,CASSQVWADGNTIYF,TGCGCCAGCAGCCAAGTTTGGGCCGACGGAAACACCATATATTTT
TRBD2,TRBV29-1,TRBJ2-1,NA,CSVQGLAGSASSYNEQFF,TGCAGCGTTCAGGGACTAGCGGGCTCAGCCAGCTCCTACAATGAGCAGTTCTTC
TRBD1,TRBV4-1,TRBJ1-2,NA,CASSPRTGPNYGYTF,TGCGCCAGCAGCCCCCGGACAGGACCTAACTATGGCTACACCTTC
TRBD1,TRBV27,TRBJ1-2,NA,CASSAGRQGSYGYTF,TGTGCCAGCAGTGCGGGGAGACAGGGATCCTATGGCTACACCTTC
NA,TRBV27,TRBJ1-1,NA,CASSLGVRTEAFF,TGTGCCAGCAGTTTGGGGGTAAGAACTGAAGCTTTCTTT
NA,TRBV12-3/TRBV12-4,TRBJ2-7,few,CASSWGQGSYEQYF,TGTGCCAGCAGTTGGGGCCAGGGGAGCTACGAGCAGTACTTC
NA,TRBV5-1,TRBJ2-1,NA,CASSLGIPYNEQFF,TGCGCCAGCAGCTTGGGTATCCCGTACAATGAGCAGTTCTTC
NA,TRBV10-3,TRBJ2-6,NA,CAISEQTGVLSGANVLTF,TGTGCCATCAGTGAGCAGACAGGTGTCCTCTCTGGGGCCAACGTCCTGACTTTC
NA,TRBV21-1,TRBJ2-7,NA,CASSKRLNRDSYEQYF,TGTGCCAGCAGCAAACGGCTGAACAGGGACTCCTACGAGCAGTACTTC
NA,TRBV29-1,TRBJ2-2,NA,CSVTENTGELFF,TGCAGCGTCACAGAGAACACCGGGGAGCTGTTTTTT
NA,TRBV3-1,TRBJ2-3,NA,CASSQRNGGLTDTQYF,TGTGCCAGCAGCCAGAGAAATGGGGGCTTGACAGATACGCAGTATTTT
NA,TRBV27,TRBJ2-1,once,CASSFYSSGLYNEQFF,TGTGCCAGCAGTTTCTACTCCAGCGGGCTATACAATGAGCAGTTCTTC
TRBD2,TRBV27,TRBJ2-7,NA,CASSPVLAGGPGEQYF,TGTGCCAGCAGTCCGGTCCTAGCGGGAGGGCCGGGCGAGCAGTACTTC
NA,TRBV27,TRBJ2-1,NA,CASKKVGEQFF,TGTGCCAGCAAGAAGGTCGGTGAGCAGTTCTTC
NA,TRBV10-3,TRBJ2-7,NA,CAISESVGVADEQYF,TGTGCCATCAGTGAGTCGGTGGGAGTGGCGGACGAGCAGTACTTC
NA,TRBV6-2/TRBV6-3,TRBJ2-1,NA,CASSPSGYAYNEQFF,TGTGCCAGCAGTCCGAGCGGGTATGCCTACAATGAGCAGTTCTTC
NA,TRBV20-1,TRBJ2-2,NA,CSARVGGHSNTGELFF,TGCAGTGCTAGAGTCGGGGGACACTCGAACACCGGGGAGCTGTTTTTT